This passage covers 6 T cell receptor beta chains from one sample sequenced in a study of T cells in Graves' hyperthyroidism and ophthalmopathy. Amplification of TCR beta CDR3 regions was performed using RNA transcripts as template. HTBI primers drove first-round RT-PCR of the TCR CDR3. TCRdb itself ran the multiplex PCR reads through MiXCR, one entry per CDR3 protein. The data contain hundreds of thousands of distinct CDR3 sequences, about 15% of them singletons. The sample comprised blood. The receptors shown here come from a woman aged 18-35 years with Graves' hyperthyroidism that later progressed to Graves' ophthalmopathy.

In this sample, this clonotype turned up many times. J is TRBJ2-1 and V is TRBV7-8; possibly TRBD2 for D (6 bases). Germline loops: CDR1 SGHVS, CDR2 FQNEAQ. V was cut by 1 base and J by 1 base, with 8 bases left in between. This CDR3 region has 15 residues. This chain's CDR3 is CASSLDLASYNEQFF. Written as DNA, the CDR3 is TGTGCCAGCAGCTTAGATCTAGCGTCCTACAATGAGCAGTTCTTC.

This rearrangement joins TRBV6-1 to TRBJ2-1, with 8 bases fitting TRBD1. CDR1 is MNHNS and CDR2 is SASEGT in the germline V gene. This CDR3 has 15 amino acids. Losses at the gene ends were 6 bases for V and 5 bases for J; bases not matched to a gene: 9. The CDR3 spells CASRLTGGYHNEQFF. In DNA form, the CDR3 reads TGTGCCAGCAGACTTACAGGGGGATACCACAATGAGCAGTTCTTC.

This clonotype appeared many times. CDR3 amino acids: CSASQGGLGSYEQYF. CDR3 nucleotide sequence: TGCAGTGCTAGCCAGGGGGGACTAGGTTCCTACGAGCAGTACTTC. This chain links TRBV20-1 with TRBJ2-7; D is possibly TRBD2 (8 bases). Germline-derived CDR1 and CDR2 are DFQATT and SNEGSKA (reference sequence). V dropped 3 bases and J dropped 1 base, with 16 bases sitting between them. This CDR3 contains 15 residues.

In its sample, this clonotype was seen a few times. The gene calls are TRBV28 and TRBJ2-1; a weak D match, TRBD2 (6 bases). Trimming removed 5 bases from V and 0 bases from J, with 17 bases in between. The CDR3 is 17 residues long. Germline CDR1 and CDR2: MDHEN and SYDVKM. The CDR3 loop reads CASSPGTRGSSYNEQFF. The CDR3 DNA reads as TGTGCCAGCAGTCCAGGGACCCGGGGGAGCTCCTACAATGAGCAGTTCTTC.

The J gene is TRBJ2-2, the V gene TRBV12-3 or TRBV12-4; D perhaps matches TRBD2 (6 bases). This CDR3 has 12 amino acids. The V gene lost 7 bases and the J gene lost 7 bases, with 10 bases spanning the gap. CDR3 nucleotides: TGTGCCAGCACCGCGGGGTACGGGGAGCTGTTTTTT. This translates into CASTAGYGELFF.

This clonotype was counted ten times or more. CDR3 region: CASSLAAVGSYEQYF. For the CDR3, the DNA is TGTGCCAGCAGTTTGGCGGCAGTTGGCTCCTACGAGCAGTACTTC. The chain couples TRBV28 to TRBJ2-7; no clear D gene. CDR3 length: 15 residues. Germline V lookup: CDR1 MDHEN, CDR2 SYDVKM. V lost 3 bases and J lost 0, with 12 bases in between.